The rows below give T cell receptor beta chains drawn from one sample of a study of blood T cell repertoires in COVID-19. Only in-frame clones appear in the TCRdb table, and some are missing; sequencing was by immunoSEQ multiplex PCR. The data contain a few hundred thousand clones, around 81% of them seen just once; the ten biggest clones take up roughly 2.3%. Sequencing was performed on peripheral blood. Receptors were obtained from a woman aged 60-70 years with acute or convalescent COVID-19. Each CDR3 is given with its conserved first and last residue. D genes are given only for firm matches. The size of a clone is reported for some rows only, either as once, few or many, or as a class for expanded clones.

TRBJ2-7	.	TRBV7-2	once	CASSLGAYYEQYF	TGTGCCAGCAGCTTAGGAGCCTACTACGAGCAGTACTTC
TRBJ2-3	TRBD2	TRBV7-2	.	CASSLRAGGSADTQYF	TGTGCCAGCAGCTTAAGAGCGGGGGGGTCTGCGGATACGCAGTATTTT
TRBJ1-2	TRBD1	TRBV28	.	CASRSTGTTKNGYTF	TGTGCCAGCAGATCGACAGGGACCACTAAGAATGGCTACACCTTC
TRBJ1-2	.	TRBV6-5	.	CATYLGGRGYTF	TGTGCCACCTACTTGGGGGGGCGAGGCTACACCTTC
TRBJ2-2	TRBD2	TRBV9	.	CASSVAERGDYVGELFF	TGTGCCAGCAGCGTAGCTGAACGGGGGGACTACGTCGGGGAGCTGTTTTTT
TRBJ2-2	.	TRBV6-5	.	CASSPLASGELFF	TGTGCCAGCAGTCCTCTAGCGTCCGGGGAGCTGTTTTTT
TRBJ1-1	.	TRBV7-9	.	CASSLEGVTEAFF	TGTGCCAGCAGCTTAGAGGGGGTGACTGAAGCTTTCTTT
TRBJ2-5	.	TRBV20-1	.	CSARKGETQYF	TGCAGTGCTCGTAAGGGGGAGACCCAGTACTTC
TRBJ2-1	TRBD2	TRBV7-9	.	CASSPERGEQFF	TGTGCCAGCAGCCCCGAGCGGGGTGAGCAGTTCTTC
TRBJ2-1	.	TRBV7-8	.	CASSAQGSYNEQFF	TGTGCCAGCAGCGCACAGGGTTCCTACAATGAGCAGTTCTTC
TRBJ1-5	TRBD1	TRBV19	few	CASSTLVPGQGLGQPQHF	TGTGCCAGTAGTACATTGGTACCGGGACAGGGACTTGGGCAGCCCCAGCATTTT
TRBJ1-1	.	TRBV15	.	CATSRDTGWAEAFF	TGTGCCACCAGCAGAGATACCGGGTGGGCTGAAGCTTTCTTT
TRBJ1-2	.	TRBV12-3/TRBV12-4	.	CASSFSVGYGYTF	TGTGCCAGCAGTTTTTCAGTCGGGTATGGCTACACCTTC
TRBJ2-1	.	TRBV15	once	CATSRDLSNEQFF	TGTGCCACCAGCAGAGATCTGAGTAATGAGCAGTTCTTC
TRBJ2-7	TRBD1	TRBV6-2/TRBV6-3	.	CASSYLGGTGAVYEQYF	TGTGCCAGCAGTTATTTAGGCGGGACAGGGGCCGTCTACGAGCAGTACTTC
TRBJ1-2	.	TRBV7-2	.	CASSIRGLDGGYTF	TGTGCCAGCAGCATCAGAGGTCTGGATGGTGGCTACACCTTC
TRBJ2-2	.	TRBV9	.	CASSVAQGPHTGELFF	TGTGCCAGCAGCGTAGCTCAGGGCCCGCACACCGGGGAGCTGTTTTTT
TRBJ2-5	.	TRBV4-2	.	CASSQGLAEKTQYF	TGTGCCAGCAGCCAAGGGCTAGCAGAGAAGACCCAGTACTTC
TRBJ2-7	.	TRBV11-3	few	CASSLQGGEQYF	TGTGCCAGCAGCTTACAAGGGGGCGAGCAGTACTTC
TRBJ2-1	.	TRBV5-1	.	CASSRSGSEQFF	TGCGCCAGCAGCCGTTCTGGCAGTGAGCAGTTCTTC
TRBJ1-6	.	TRBV12-3/TRBV12-4	.	CASSLAENSPLHF	TGTGCCAGCAGTTTGGCGGAAAATTCACCCCTCCACTTT
TRBJ1-1	.	TRBV5-6	.	CASSLSFGGTAEAFF	TGTGCCAGCAGCTTGTCCTTTGGGGGGACGGCTGAAGCTTTCTTT
TRBJ2-6	.	TRBV6-6	.	CASSRGQRGGANVLTF	TGTGCCAGCAGTCGAGGACAGCGCGGTGGGGCCAACGTCCTGACTTTC
TRBJ2-1	.	TRBV11-2	once	CASSLAYSDEQFF	TGTGCCAGCAGCTTAGCCTACTCCGATGAGCAGTTCTTC
TRBJ2-5	TRBD1	TRBV9	.	CASSSPGTGGVGGETQYF	TGTGCCAGCAGCTCGCCCGGGACAGGGGGCGTAGGGGGAGAGACCCAGTACTTC
TRBJ2-3	TRBD1	TRBV27	few	CASSLTGMDTQYF	TGTGCCAGCAGTTTGACAGGGATGGATACGCAGTATTTT
TRBJ1-4	.	TRBV30	.	CAWSVVREKLFF	TGTGCCTGGAGTGTGGTACGGGAAAAACTGTTTTTT
TRBJ2-2	.	TRBV9	.	CASSSTFTGELFF	TGTGCCAGCAGCTCCACATTCACCGGGGAGCTGTTTTTT
TRBJ1-2	.	TRBV2	.	CASRRQGSNYGYTF	TGTGCCAGCAGGAGGCAGGGTTCTAACTATGGCTACACCTTC
TRBJ2-2	TRBD2	TRBV5-1	.	CASSLAGPSAGGTGELFF	TGCGCCAGCAGCCTCGCCGGGCCCTCTGCGGGAGGCACCGGGGAGCTGTTTTTT
TRBJ2-3	.	TRBV24-1	.	CATSRGSGGTDTQYF	TGTGCCACCTCCCGGGGGTCTGGGGGAACAGATACGCAGTATTTT
TRBJ1-2	.	TRBV30	.	CAWGPPQDRRTYGYTF	TGTGCCTGGGGACCTCCACAGGACCGCCGGACCTATGGCTACACCTTC
TRBJ2-2	TRBD1	TRBV27	.	CACRPGQIGAGELFF	TGTGCCTGCAGACCGGGACAGATCGGGGCCGGGGAGCTGTTTTTT
TRBJ2-5	.	TRBV10-3	.	CAISEGAVYVQETQYF	TGTGCCATCAGTGAGGGGGCTGTTTATGTCCAAGAGACCCAGTACTTC
TRBJ2-2	.	TRBV24-1	.	CATSDLGAAGELFF	TGTGCCACCAGTGATTTAGGGGCGGCCGGGGAGCTGTTTTTT
TRBJ1-5	.	TRBV6-1	.	CASSVATVRYSNQPQHF	TGTGCCAGCAGTGTGGCGACAGTCCGATATAGCAATCAGCCCCAGCATTTT
TRBJ2-5	.	TRBV1	.	CTSSQESSGVFPRETQYF	TGCACCAGCAGCCAGGAAAGTAGCGGGGTATTTCCTAGAGAGACCCAGTACTTC
TRBJ1-5	.	TRBV12-3/TRBV12-4	once	CASSPGSQPQHF	TGTGCCAGCAGTCCGGGGAGTCAGCCCCAGCATTTT
TRBJ1-6	TRBD1	TRBV28	.	CASSWGQGESSPLHF	TGTGCCAGCAGCTGGGGACAGGGAGAGAGTTCACCCCTCCACTTT
TRBJ2-1	.	TRBV15	few	CATSRNREEPFF	TGTGCCACCAGCAGAAACAGGGAAGAACCGTTCTTC